The sequence of this T cell receptor (beta chain) was determined in a study of blood T cell repertoires in COVID-19 (dated by TCRdb to 2019 to 2021). About the study as a whole: Collaborator samples came from the United States, Italy and Spain and covered acute and convalescent phases of COVID-19. A de-identified subject ID, COVID-19 status, age in years and sex were almost always included in the sample metadata. Deeply sampled blood TCRbeta repertoires from subjects exposed to, actively infected with, or recovered from COVID-19 were included in the dataset. Where available, HLA class I and class II types were obtained from metadata supplied by the sample provider rather than from assay-based typing. Samples were obtained from the ongoing ImmuneRACE study (first 160 participants) and from about 1,300 subjects provided by 6 global collaborators. The repertoires were made available in a free public database intended to serve as a resource for research on the immune response to SARS-CoV-2. The material from the prospective study consisted of cDNA or gDNA derived from T cells, B-cell-depleted T cells, or PBMCs. What the research found in general, with its limitations: The quantity of clinical and demographic metadata differed by source and by participant and was supplied without curation.

As regards this clone: The target of this receptor is not known. Base quality data are lacking; no much larger clone is found one base away.

The immunoSEQ Assay, a bias-controlled multiplex PCR, was used to amplify TCRbeta CDR3 regions from genomic DNA. The paper's processing steps were these. Within the assay, amplification of reference gene primers was used to estimate how many nucleated cells each sample contained. To quantify the absolute abundance of each unique TCRbeta CDR3 rearrangement, sequence reads were collapsed and filtered. For each sample, productive Simpson clonality was calculated as the square root of Simpson's diversity index across productive rearrangements. The source is immuneACCESS, and TCRdb retained only in-frame sequences with V and J called. Part of the clones is not carried over; for the studies checked, unresolved V genes explain less than half of this, and the remainder is unexplained. The DNA gave D and trimming, while V, J and clone size come from that table. This sample lists around 95,000 clones; roughly nine tenths were detected once. In total, the top ten clones hold around 2.1% of the sample.

Whole blood was collected in K2EDTA tubes by collaborating institutions according to the institutions' own protocols. Collaborator samples were shipped for TCRbeta analysis as frozen whole blood, isolated PBMCs, or DNA extracted from either sample type. Trimming removed 6 bases from V and 5 bases from J, leaving 16 bases between the germline ends. The CDR3 starts with the cysteine, ends with the phenylalanine, and has 14 residues. Only CDR3 DNA is held: 42 bases, read in frame from base 1. According to the germline V gene, CDR1 reads ENHRY and CDR2 reads SYGVKD. This receptor was obtained from a man in his forties or fifties with active COVID-19. The sequence is built from TRBV10-3 and TRBJ1-1; tentative D gene TRBD1, with 5 bases matching. The sequenced sample consisted of peripheral blood. The nucleotides are TGTGCCATCAGCCCGGCGGGGGGGGTGACTGAAGCTTTCTTT. Translated, this gives CAISPAGGVTEAFF.